The rows below give T cell receptor beta chains drawn from one sample of a study of shared clonotypes between healthy human individuals. The data were produced by immunoSEQ multiplex PCR, yet TCRdb's version contains in-frame clones alone and is incomplete. The table shows just over 2,000,000 clones, with less than 95% occurring only once. Sequenced: naive CD8+ T cells sorted from blood. The receptors come from a man younger than 35 in good health. CDR3s include the opening cysteine and the closing phenylalanine or tryptophan. The order of the fields is J gene, V gene, clone size, D gene, CDR3 DNA, CDR3 protein. The D gene is left open where the match is weak. For some rows the clone size is stated as once, few or many, or as a class when expanded; others skip it.

>TRBJ1-4|TRBV5-4|-|-
TGTGCCAGCAGCTTCGGGCCCTCTGATGAACTGTTTTTT
CASSFGPSDELFF
>TRBJ2-1|TRBV27|-|-
TGTGCCAGCAGTTTAATAGCTCGCAGAAAATACAATGAGCAGTTCTTC
CASSLIARRKYNEQFF
>TRBJ2-1|TRBV4-3|-|-
TGCGCCAGCAGCCCTGACAGGACTCCCTACAATGAGCAGTTCTTC
CASSPDRTPYNEQFF
>TRBJ2-7|TRBV7-2|-|-
TGTGCCAGCAGCTTAGATTTCCGAGGGGGCGAGCAGTACTTC
CASSLDFRGGEQYF
>TRBJ1-2|TRBV27|-|-
TGTGCCAGCAGTTTTTATCCGGATAACTATGGCTACACCTTC
CASSFYPDNYGYTF
>TRBJ2-5|TRBV6-5|-|-
TGTGCCAGCAGTCCCGACGGATCCTGGGAGACCCAGTACTTC
CASSPDGSWETQYF
>TRBJ2-3|TRBV11-2|-|-
TGTGCCAGCAGCTTAGAGGACTTTTCACACGCCCAAGATACGCAGTATTTT
CASSLEDFSHAQDTQYF
>TRBJ1-3|TRBV11-3|-|TRBD1
TGTGCCAGCAGCTTAGGACAGGGATCAACTGGAAACACCATATATTTT
CASSLGQGSTGNTIYF
>TRBJ2-3|TRBV5-8|-|-
TGTGCCAGCAGCCCTCGAGGCAGGGGGGCAGATACGCAGTATTTT
CASSPRGRGADTQYF
>TRBJ2-2|TRBV6-5|-|-
TGTGCCAGCGGTCGCCATAACACCGGGGAGCTGTTTTTT
CASGRHNTGELFF
>TRBJ1-5|TRBV5-4|-|TRBD1
TGTGCCAGCAGCCCTGACAGGGGACCCAATCAGCCCCAGCATTTT
CASSPDRGPNQPQHF
>TRBJ2-5|TRBV12-5|-|-
TGTGCTAGTGGTTTCAAGTTGGGGGACGGGGACCAAGAGACCCAGTACTTC
CASGFKLGDGDQETQYF
>TRBJ2-7|TRBV11-1|-|TRBD2
TGTGCCAGCAGCTTACTAACTAGCGAACTCTACGAGCAGTACTTC
CASSLLTSELYEQYF
>TRBJ1-2|TRBV13|-|-
TGTGCCAGCAGCTCCTCCGTGGGGGTCCCCACCTTC
CASSSSVGVPTF
>TRBJ2-1|TRBV9|-|TRBD1
TGTGCCAGCACCACAGGGGCCAATGAGCAGTTCTTC
CASTTGANEQFF
>TRBJ2-3|TRBV11-2|-|TRBD1
TGTGCCAGCAGCTCGACAGGGTTCGGCACAGATACGCAGTATTTT
CASSSTGFGTDTQYF
>TRBJ1-1|TRBV7-9|-|-
TGTGCCACCCTGAGAGTTGAGCACGGGGCTTTCTTT
CATLRVEHGAFF
>TRBJ1-1|TRBV5-1|-|-
TGCGCCAGCAGCTTGAGTCAGAACACTGAAGCTTTCTTT
CASSLSQNTEAFF
>TRBJ1-6|TRBV2|-|TRBD1
TGTGCCGGGACGGACAGGGGGCTTCGGTCACCCCTCCACTTT
CAGTDRGLRSPLHF
>TRBJ1-1|TRBV6-1|-|-
TGTGCCAGCAGTGAATATGTAGGGAGCCGCACTGAAGCTTTCTTT
CASSEYVGSRTEAFF
>TRBJ2-3|TRBV27|-|TRBD1
TGTGCCAGCAGTTCCGGACAGGGACCATACACAGATACGCAGTATTTT
CASSSGQGPYTDTQYF
>TRBJ1-5|TRBV4-1|-|-
TGCGCCAGCAGCCACCGGGACACAGATCAGCCCCAGCATTTT
CASSHRDTDQPQHF
>TRBJ2-3|TRBV27|-|-
TGTGCCAGCACCGACTTTTGGAATACGCAGTATTTT
CASTDFWNTQYF
>TRBJ1-2|TRBV6-4|-|-
TGTGCCAGAGAAAACCGGGGGGAGGAGGGCTATGGCTACACCTTC
CARENRGEEGYGYTF
>TRBJ2-7|TRBV4-1|-|TRBD1
TGCGCCAGCAGCCAACTGCTAGGACAGGGGCCCGAGCAGTACTTC
CASSQLLGQGPEQYF
>TRBJ2-7|TRBV19|once|TRBD1
TGTGCCAGTAGTTCTGACGTGACAGGGGCCCCCTACGAGCAGTACTTC
CASSSDVTGAPYEQYF
>TRBJ2-3|TRBV30|-|-
TGTGCGTGGAGTCGAGATACGCAGTATTTT
CAWSRDTQYF
>TRBJ1-1|TRBV19|-|-
TGTGCCAGTAGTATAGAATCCGCGAGCACTGAAGCTTTCTTT
CASSIESASTEAFF
>TRBJ2-7|TRBV10-1|-|-
TGCGCCAGCAGTGAGGAAAACGGGACACAAGATTACGAGCAGTACTTC
CASSEENGTQDYEQYF
>TRBJ2-7|TRBV5-1|-|-
TGCGCCAGCAGCTTGGAAGAGTACTACGAGCAGTACTTC
CASSLEEYYEQYF
>TRBJ2-5|TRBV27|-|-
TGTGCCAGCAGTTCCCTATTGACAGATCAAGAGACCCAGTACTTC
CASSSLLTDQETQYF
>TRBJ2-1|TRBV4-3|-|-
TGCGCCAGCAGCCAAGATATAATGGAAGGACAGTTGACCTACAATGAGCAGTTCTTC
CASSQDIMEGQLTYNEQFF
>TRBJ2-3|TRBV7-3|once|-
TGTGCCAGCAGCTTAAGTGTGGGGATCACAGATACGCAGTATTTT
CASSLSVGITDTQYF
>TRBJ2-7|TRBV4-1|-|TRBD2
TGCGCCAGCAGCCAAGTGAGGGAGGGGTCCTACGAGCAGTACTTC
CASSQVREGSYEQYF
>TRBJ2-3|TRBV27|-|-
TGTGCCAGCAGTTTAATCCCAGGGAGCACAGATACGCAGTATTTT
CASSLIPGSTDTQYF
>TRBJ2-2|TRBV4-2|once|-
TGTGCCAGCAGCCACGGACAGAACACCGGGGAGCTGTTTTTT
CASSHGQNTGELFF
>TRBJ2-5|TRBV2|-|-
TGTGCCAGCAGTGAATCAATTGGGGGAGAGACCCAGTACTTC
CASSESIGGETQYF
>TRBJ2-3|TRBV7-6|-|TRBD2
TGTGCCAGCAGCTCGGGACTAGCGGGGCGGGCAGATACGCAGTATTTT
CASSSGLAGRADTQYF
>TRBJ2-5|TRBV28|-|-
TGTGCCAGCAGTTTCGGCAACCAAGAGACCCAGTACTTC
CASSFGNQETQYF
>TRBJ2-7|TRBV4-2|once|-
TGTGCCAGCAGCCAAAGGGTTGCGGGGCGCGAGCAGTACTTC
CASSQRVAGREQYF
>TRBJ2-7|TRBV5-1|-|TRBD1
TGCGCCAGCAGCCCACAGGGGTACGAGCAGTACTTC
CASSPQGYEQYF
>TRBJ2-2|TRBV5-4|-|TRBD1
TGTGCCAGCAGCTGGACTACAGGGGGAGCGAACACCGGGGAGCTGTTTTTT
CASSWTTGGANTGELFF
>TRBJ1-2|TRBV5-5|-|-
TGTGCCAGCAGCCCCGGCGGGGACCACTATGGCTACACCTTC
CASSPGGDHYGYTF
>TRBJ2-1|TRBV6-1|-|-
TGTGCCAGCAGTGGAAAAGGGGAGGTACTCTACAATGAGCAGTTCTTC
CASSGKGEVLYNEQFF